These 8 T cell receptor beta chains originate from one sample sequenced in a study of cytomegalovirus exposure and HLA in healthy donors. The primer mix had 60 Vbeta and 13 Jbeta primers. This table comes from immunoSEQ multiplex PCR, and its TCRdb copy is limited to in-frame clones, with some not included. The sample consists of more than 150,000 clones, 77% of them appearing once. Specimen: PBMCs. These receptors came from a man younger than 30 in good health and CMV-seronegative.

This chain joins TRBV4-1 and TRBJ2-1, with D uncertain. Trimming left V 2 bases short and J 6 bases short, with 11 bases between. Germline V gives CDR1 MGHRA, CDR2 YSYEKL. The length of the CDR3 is 14 residues. CDR3 amino acids: CASSQPLSSNEQFF. CDR3 DNA sequence: TGCGCCAGCAGCCAACCCTTATCTAGCAATGAGCAGTTCTTC.

This chain links TRBV4-1 with TRBJ2-1; D is perhaps TRBD2 (6 bases). This CDR3 is 17 amino acids long. Between the trimmed V and J ends, which lost 1 base and 6 bases, there was a span of 19 bases. Germline CDR1 reads MGHRA; CDR2 reads YSYEKL. Here the CDR3 reads CASSQGMPAGTVNEQFF. In DNA form, the CDR3 reads TGCGCCAGCAGCCAAGGGATGCCAGCGGGTACCGTCAATGAGCAGTTCTTC.

The genes are TRBV7-9 and TRBJ1-1; TRBD1 might be the D (6 bases). Trimming removed 5 bases from V and 4 bases from J, with 11 bases in between. This CDR3 has 13 residues. The germline V gene encodes CDR1 SEHNR and CDR2 FQNEAQ (reference sequence). DNA of the CDR3: TGTGCCAGCAGCCAACAGGGCCCCACTGAAGCTTTCTTT. Translating it yields CASSQQGPTEAFF.

The chain combines TRBV4-3 with TRBJ2-1; 7 positions agree with TRBD2. The CDR3 loop spans 17 amino acids. The V gene's germline CDR1 is LGHNA and CDR2 YSLEER. After removal of 0 bases from V and 8 bases from J, the junction contained 13 bases not matched to a gene. DNA of the CDR3: TGCGCCAGCAGCCAAGAAGATGAGACTAGCAACGGCGATGAGCAGTTCTTC. Translation: CASSQEDETSNGDEQFF.

The chain links TRBV5-6 to TRBJ2-5; 7 nucleotides agree with TRBD2. Looked up from germline, CDR1 is SGHDT and CDR2 is YYEEEE. Trimming removed 4 bases from V and 5 bases from J; junction bases left unmatched: 11. The CDR3 length is 15 residues. The CDR3 reads CASSPLGEGWETQYF. DNA of the CDR3: TGTGCCAGCAGCCCTCTTGGGGAGGGGTGGGAGACCCAGTACTTC.

In its sample, this clone was seen a few times. The chain recombines TRBV21-1 with TRBJ1-5. TRBV21-1 is a listed pseudogene. The length of the CDR3 is 14 residues. In nucleotides, the CDR3 is TGTGCCAGCACTGGGAGGGATAGCAATCAGCCCCAGCATTTT. This gives the protein CASTGRDSNQPQHF.

This chain connects TRBV11-2 to TRBJ2-7; TRBD1 matches 7 bases. This CDR3 is 14 amino acids long. J was trimmed by 2 bases and V by 4 bases; bases with no gene match: 5. CDR1 is SGHAT, CDR2 FQNNGV, per germline. CDR3: CASSSWTGTYEQYF. The CDR3, as DNA: TGTGCCAGCAGCTCCTGGACAGGTACCTACGAGCAGTACTTC. The full variable domain, rest sourced from reference TRBV11-2 and TRBJ2-7, is EAGVAQSPRYKIIEKRQSVAFWCNPISGHATLYWYQQILGQGPKLLIQFQNNGVVDDSQLPKDRFSAERLKGVDSTLKIQPAKLEDSAVYLCASSSWTGTYEQYFGPGTRLTVT.

This rearrangement joins TRBV6-5 to TRBJ2-1; D might be TRBD2 (6 bases). The CDR3 sequence is 13 residues long. With 6 bases removed from V and 6 bases from J, the gap between germline ends came to 12 bases. The germline V gene has CDR1 MNHEY and CDR2 SVGAGI. This CDR3 is CASRPSGSNEQFF. In DNA, the CDR3 is TGTGCCAGCAGACCATCCGGGAGCAATGAGCAGTTCTTC.